The T cell receptor beta chain under discussion was sequenced for a study of cytotoxic CD8 clonotypes in ibrutinib-treated CLL (dated by TCRdb to the early 2020s). General notes on the study: The cohort had 11 relapsed/refractory and approximately 15 treatment-naive patients; 17 to 18 were IGHV unmutated. Partial responses were observed in roughly 25 patients and complete responses in 2; after a median follow-up of roughly 62 months, remission was maintained in approximately 15 patients and progression was observed in approximately 12. Response samples were obtained after a median of approximately twelve months of treatment, with a range of roughly 6 to 40 months. On average, each sample had roughly 260,000 productive templates and almost 95,000 productive rearrangements. Of the 90 or so people in the trial, about two dozen had longitudinal samples available. Cryopreserved peripheral blood mononuclear cells were obtained prior to treatment, at the time of response, and at either disease progression or sustained remission. Every sample from remission and from progressive disease was obtained while the patients were still on ibrutinib. Results and caveats for the whole study, not just this receptor: Public clonotypes were rare and either shrank or stayed stable during treatment, and the rise in clonality at ibrutinib response reflected expansion of private clonotypes. An increase in clonality was observed at ibrutinib response, with clonality remaining stable during sustained remission and falling back toward baseline at progression. Sustained-remission and progressing patients did not have matched sampling times, and lymph node repertoires were not examined. Baseline clonality was found to be higher than that of age-matched healthy donors and was strongly correlated with circulating CD8+ T-cell counts.

The time point label, read with the paper, signifies: approximately 25 months on ibrutinib. For TCR beta library preparation, roughly 2 micrograms of genomic DNA were extracted from the cryopreserved PBMCs. Longitudinal blood samples from CLL patients receiving ibrutinib monotherapy were subjected to high-throughput TCR beta sequencing. The patients were enrolled in a single-center, open-label phase 2 trial of ibrutinib monotherapy. A MiSeq instrument was used for deep resolution sequencing, which targeted depths ranging from 1 in 1 million up to 1 in 200,000 T cells, with coverage averaging 10x for each clonotype. TCR beta libraries were generated with the immunoSEQ hsTCRB Kit. Per the authors' processing: Data were analyzed with ImmunoSEQ Data Assistant and ImmunoSEQ Analyzer, with V, D and J genes assigned per IMGT definitions. Clonality, which ranges from 0 to 1, was calculated as one minus the normalized Shannon entropy of productive rearrangement frequencies. Only overrepresented clonotypes making up at least 0.05% of each patient's repertoire were included in the public clonotype analysis. Fewer than 15 repertoires from age-matched healthy donors, obtained from immuneACCESS, served as clonality controls. Not all clones reach the TCRdb copy of this immuneACCESS table, which keeps in-frame sequences only. Checked studies attribute under half of the gap to unresolved V genes and leave the rest unexplained. V, J and clone size reflect that table, while D and trimming were determined from the DNA. This sample holds 250,000 or so clones; 60% to 75% were observed only once. Roughly 15% of the sample comes from the top ten.

CDR1 MNHEY and CDR2 SMNVEV were looked up in the germline V gene (reference sequence). The CDR3, from cysteine to phenylalanine, totals 13 residues. The DNA shown is the 39-base CDR3, in frame from base 1. Trimming costs V 3 bases and J 4 bases, and their ends lie 9 bases apart. As to this clone: The specificity of this receptor is unknown. One base away there is no much larger clone; base qualities are not given.

Rearrangement joined TRBV27 to TRBJ1-2, with no reliable assignment of the D segment. This sequence originates from a human donor with chronic lymphocytic leukemia. The sequences come from PBMCs, collected after 24 months of ibrutinib treatment. The CDR3: CASSFGPSYGYTF. The DNA sequence follows: TGTGCCAGCAGTTTCGGACCAAGCTATGGCTACACCTTC.